Each of the 15 T cell receptor beta chains below was sequenced from the same sample in a study of blood T cell repertoires in COVID-19. Sequenced by immunoSEQ multiplex PCR; TCRdb stores in-frame clones only, minus some. The sample carries a few hundred thousand clones, around nine tenths recorded once. The sequencing sample was made of PBMCs or T cells enriched from blood (not recorded which). The receptor set was obtained from a woman between 18 and 29 years old who had been exposed to COVID-19.

This clone has a single count. The chain is built from TRBV28 and TRBJ1-6; D is unclear. The CDR3 is 11 amino acids. In germline, CDR1 is MDHEN, CDR2 SYDVKM. Trimming removed 3 bases at V and 9 bases at J, with 3 bases between. This chain's CDR3 is CASSFSSPLHF. In DNA, the CDR3 is TGTGCCAGCAGTTTCAGTTCACCCCTCCACTTT.

The chain carries TRBV27 and TRBJ2-7, with D possibly being TRBD2 (7 bases). This CDR3 contains 14 residues. V was trimmed by 4 bases and J by 2 bases, leaving 12 bases between them. CDR1 is MNHEY, CDR2 SMNVEV, per germline (reference sequence). In nucleotides, the CDR3 is TGTGCCAGCAGTTCGGGGAGGGGGGCCTACGAGCAGTACTTC. It is translated as CASSSGRGAYEQYF.

The rearrangement links TRBV14 to TRBJ1-1; 8 positions agree with TRBD1. V lost 0 bases to trimming and J lost 3 bases; unmatched junction nucleotides: 6. This CDR3 is 16 amino acids long. Per germline, CDR1 SGHDN and CDR2 FVKESK. CDR3 amino acids: CASSQDQGQGDTEAFF. The CDR3 DNA reads TGTGCCAGCAGCCAAGATCAAGGACAGGGAGACACTGAAGCTTTCTTT.

The chain carries TRBV11-2 and TRBJ2-2, with D possibly matching TRBD2 (6 bases). Germline V gives CDR1 SGHAT, CDR2 FQNNGV. The CDR3 loop spans 16 amino acids. Trimming removed 1 base at V and 0 bases at J, with 9 bases between. CDR3 amino acids: CASSLGASANTGELFF. DNA for the CDR3: TGTGCCAGCAGCTTAGGGGCTAGCGCGAACACCGGGGAGCTGTTTTTT.

The chain couples TRBV5-4 to TRBJ2-1; TRBD2 matches at 15 bases. The CDR3 sequence is 16 residues long. With V trimmed by 4 bases and J by 9 bases, 8 bases remained unmatched. Germline CDR1 SGHNT, CDR2 YYREEE (reference sequence). CDR3 in DNA: TGTGCCAGCAGCCTTGGGACTAGCGGGAGGAAAAGTGAGCAGTTCTTC. Translating gives CASSLGTSGRKSEQFF.

The V and J genes are TRBV4-3 and TRBJ2-7, with 13 nucleotides matching TRBD2. V lost 4 bases to trimming and J lost 7 bases; unmatched junction nucleotides: 7. The germline gives CDR1 LGHNA, CDR2 YSLEER. CDR3 length: 15 amino acids. The chain's CDR3 is CASSPTSGGAGEQYF. The CDR3 nucleotides are TGCGCCAGCAGCCCCACTAGCGGGGGGGCGGGGGAGCAGTACTTC.

This sequence joins TRBV7-6 and TRBJ2-2, with 9 bases fitting TRBD2. Germline CDR1 and CDR2: SGHVS and FNYEAQ. Losses at the gene ends were 0 bases for V and 5 bases for J; bases not matched to a gene: 4. The length of the CDR3 is 16 residues. In DNA, the CDR3 is TGTGCCAGCAGCTTAGCGGGACTAGCATATACCGGGGAGCTGTTTTTT. Translation: CASSLAGLAYTGELFF.

This chain's CDR3 is CATSSAGGKTQYF. The DNA for the CDR3 is TGTGCCACCAGCAGTGCAGGGGGAAAGACCCAGTACTTC. The chain has TRBV15 and TRBJ2-5; TRBD1 agrees at 7 bases. The V and J ends lost 3 bases and 6 bases, in that order; junction bases with no gene match: 4. CDR3 size: 13 residues. Germline CDR1 and CDR2: LNHNV and YYDKDF (reference sequence).

This clone was counted a single time. The CDR3 here is CASSPGTGGTNYGYTF. DNA for the CDR3: TGTGCCAGCAGCCCCGGGACAGGTGGTACTAACTATGGCTACACCTTC. The chain links TRBV7-2 to TRBJ1-2, with TRBD1 identical over 8 bases. The CDR3 runs 16 residues. Germline loops: CDR1 SGHTA, CDR2 FQGNSA. J lost 0 bases, V lost 5 bases, and 8 bases had no gene match.

The genes are TRBV18 and TRBJ1-1, with 10 bases identical to TRBD1. The CDR3 contains 15 residues. The ends lost 5 bases at V and 7 bases at J; junction bases unmatched: 10. CDR1 KGHSH and CDR2 LQKENI come from the germline V gene. As DNA, the CDR3 is TGTGCCAGCTCATTCCGGGACAGGGGAGTTGGTGAAGCTTTCTTT. Its translation: CASSFRDRGVGEAFF. Full variable domain (rest looked up from reference TRBV18 and TRBJ1-1): NAGVMQNPRHLVRRRGQEARLRCSPMKGHSHVYWYRQLPEEGLKFMVYLQKENIIDESGMPKERFSAEFPKEGPSILRIQQVVRGDSAAYFCASSFRDRGVGEAFFGQGTRLTVV.

The chain links TRBV5-6 to TRBJ2-7, with 12 bases that match TRBD2. Germline V CDR1 and CDR2: SGHDT, YYEEEE. V shed 4 bases and J 2 bases; nucleotides not matched to a gene: 16. The CDR3 spans 19 residues. The CDR3: CASSATTSGLAGLAYEQYF. CDR3 DNA: TGTGCCAGCAGCGCCACAACCTCGGGACTAGCGGGTTTAGCCTACGAGCAGTACTTC.

This chain joins TRBV28 and TRBJ1-4; D gene ambiguous. Germline V lookup: CDR1 MDHEN, CDR2 SYDVKM. V lost 4 bases to trimming and J lost 1 base, with 16 bases between them. This CDR3 contains 17 residues. CDR3 sequence: CASSSPRDGETNEKLFF. Written as DNA, the CDR3 is TGTGCCAGCAGTTCCCCCCGTGACGGGGAAACTAATGAAAAACTGTTTTTT.

This clone was counted once. The rearrangement uses TRBV6-5 and TRBJ2-3, with D possibly TRBD2 on 5 matching bases. There are 14 residues in the CDR3. The germline V and J ends were trimmed by 5 bases and 2 bases, with 11 bases remaining between them. Germline CDR1 and CDR2: MNHEY and SVGAGI. CDR3 sequence: CASSLAPYTDTQYF. In nucleotides, the CDR3 is TGTGCCAGCAGTCTAGCACCCTACACAGATACGCAGTATTTT.

This clone came up a few times. V usage is TRBV28 and J usage is TRBJ1-5; 7 bases align to TRBD1. V gave up 6 bases and J gave up 4 bases; unmatched junction bases: 3. Germline V lookup: CDR1 MDHEN, CDR2 SYDVKM. The CDR3 is made up of 13 amino acids. The CDR3 region is CASSWGQNQPQHF. DNA for the CDR3: TGTGCCAGCAGCTGGGGACAGAATCAGCCCCAGCATTTT.

Remarks on this clone: At one end the junction does not follow the germline gene, possibly because of a read error. The V gene is TRBV7-7, the J gene TRBJ2-7, with 9 positions matching TRBD1. CDR3 size: 16 residues. Germline CDR1 is SSHAT and CDR2 is FNYEAQ (reference sequence). The CDR3 sequence: CASSCTGTGLLYEQYF. The CDR3, as DNA: TGTGCTAGCAGCTGCACCGGGACAGGGCTATTGTACGAGCAGTACTTC. Full variable domain (missing parts from reference TRBV7-7 and TRBJ2-7): GAGVSQSPRYKVTKRGQDVTLRCDPISSHATLYWYQQALGQGPEFLTYFNYEAQPDKSGLPSDRFSAERPEGSISTLTIQRTEQRDSAMYRCASSCTGTGLLYEQYFGPGTRLTVT.